This T cell receptor (beta chain) originates from a study of T cells after yellow fever vaccination. This clonotype was detected only a few times. This CDR3 comprises 13 residues. V lost 0 bases and J 9 bases, leaving 7 bases between the germline ends. Germline-derived CDR1 and CDR2 are SGHRS and YFSETQ. From the 5' RACE reads, TCRdb called clonotypes with MiXCR, one entry per CDR3 protein. The table lists some 110,000 distinct CDR3 sequences, 7.2% of them singletons, with 2.7% in the top ten. This clonotype was obtained from a young man who received the YFV17D yellow fever vaccine. The chain links TRBV5-1 to TRBJ1-6, with D hard to call. The sample here was CD4+ T cells sorted from PBMCs, taken approximately 47 days after the first yellow fever vaccination. The CDR3, as DNA: TGCGCCAGCAGCTTGGACGGGGTTTCACCCCTCCACTTT. Amino acids: CASSLDGVSPLHF.